This TCR beta chain was retrieved from a study of blood T cell repertoires in COVID-19. Study in general: Spain, Italy and the United States supplied samples that represented acute and convalescent COVID-19.

Original analysis: Quantification of nucleated cells was approximated via reference gene primer amplification. Clones were read by immunoSEQ multiplex PCR, and TCRdb kept only the in-frame ones, dropping some. V, J and clone size are those of that table, while D and trimming were read from the DNA. The table lists 90,000 to 100,000 clones, around 81% of them singletons. Germline-derived CDR1 and CDR2 are KGHDR and SFDVKD. The CDR3 totals 13 residues. The V end was cut by 7 bases, the J end by 7 bases, with 15 bases between. Material for sequencing was peripheral blood. The receptor was isolated from a man aged 60-69 years with acute or convalescent COVID-19. The chain carries TRBV24-1 and TRBJ1-2; D might be TRBD1 (5 bases). The CDR3 reads CATSIGSGVGYTF. The CDR3 DNA reads as TGTGCCACCAGCATAGGGTCGGGGGTTGGCTACACCTTC.